This TCR beta chain emerged from a study of T cells after yellow fever vaccination. Broader study findings: Peaking on day 5 versus 15, the secondary response was faster but weaker. The booster saw the reappearance of most primary-vaccination clones (roughly 97% CD4, less than 90% CD8). Abundant clonotypes (contaminants from the bulk population) could be present in FACS-sorted repertoires.

Trimming removed 8 bases at V and 5 bases at J, with 16 bases between. CDR3 length equals 13 residues. Each CDR3 protein is one row after TCRdb ran MiXCR on the 5' RACE reads. The data show hundreds of thousands of distinct CDR3 sequences, just over 20% seen once. A remark on this clonotype: What it recognizes is unknown.

The sequence was obtained from a man between 18 and 29 years old who received the YFV17D yellow fever vaccine. This chain connects TRBV12-3 or TRBV12-4 to TRBJ2-7; D is possibly TRBD2 (6 bases). This specimen consisted of PBMCs, obtained about 20 days after the first yellow fever vaccination. CDR3 sequence reads: CASGLGGLNEQYF. Here the CDR3 DNA reads TGTGCCAGCGGCTTGGGCGGACTAAACGAGCAGTACTTC.